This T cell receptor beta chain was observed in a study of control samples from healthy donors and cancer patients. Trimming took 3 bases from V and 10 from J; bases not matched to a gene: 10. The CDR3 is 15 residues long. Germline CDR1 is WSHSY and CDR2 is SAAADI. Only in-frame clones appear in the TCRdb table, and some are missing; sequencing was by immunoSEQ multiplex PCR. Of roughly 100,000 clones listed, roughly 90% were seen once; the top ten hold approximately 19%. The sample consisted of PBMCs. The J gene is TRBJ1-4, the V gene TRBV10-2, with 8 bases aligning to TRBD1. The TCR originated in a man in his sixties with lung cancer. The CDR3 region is CASSDTRQGFAKLFF. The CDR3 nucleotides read TGCGCCAGCAGTGATACTAGACAGGGGTTCGCAAAACTGTTTTTT.